Listed here are 30 T cell receptor beta chains from one sample, sequenced in a study of cytomegalovirus exposure and HLA in healthy donors (dated by TCRdb to 2017 to 2019). Library creation used the immunoSEQ multiplex PCR assay. A mixture of 60 forward primers for TCR Vbeta segments and 13 reverse primers for TCR Jbeta segments was used in the multiplex PCR. Imported from immuneACCESS, the table was reduced by TCRdb to in-frame sequences with V and J called. These copies leave out some clones; in studies compared against another copy, an unresolved V gene accounts for under half, and the cause of the remainder is not known. The sample's records list roughly 120,000 clones. The biggest ten clones account for over 0.8% of the sample. The sequenced sample consisted of PBMCs. Receptors originate from a man aged 18 to 29 in good health and CMV-seronegative.

This chain uses TRBV25-1 with TRBJ1-4, with 9 positions matching TRBD1. Looked up from germline, CDR1 is MGHDK and CDR2 is SYGVNS. V shed 0 bases, J shed 8 bases, and the junction held 10 bases outside the gene matches. There are 17 residues in the CDR3. CDR3 amino acids: CASSEYRSGQGNEKLFF. Written as DNA, the CDR3 is TGTGCCAGCAGTGAATATAGGTCGGGACAGGGCAACGAAAAACTGTTTTTT.

The rearrangement uses TRBV6-1 and TRBJ1-2; D is uncertain. Trimming shortened V by 1 base and J by 2 bases, and 8 bases separated the two germline ends. The CDR3 covers 14 residues. Germline-derived CDR1 and CDR2 are MNHNS and SASEGT. The CDR3 reads CASSEVGTNYGYTF. The CDR3 nucleotides read TGTGCCAGCAGTGAAGTTGGCACGAACTATGGCTACACCTTC.

The chain couples TRBV5-1 to TRBJ1-4; 8 bases are shared with TRBD1. The CDR3 runs 16 residues. The germline V gene encodes CDR1 SGHRS and CDR2 YFSETQ. Unmatched junction bases numbered 9, after V lost 0 bases and J lost 8 bases. CDR3 region: CASSLGTGRGDEKLFF. CDR3 DNA sequence: TGCGCCAGCAGCTTGGGGACAGGGAGGGGAGACGAAAAACTGTTTTTT.

The chain links TRBV27 to TRBJ1-2; TRBD1 is a possible D gene (5 bases). The CDR3 covers 17 residues. Germline CDR1 reads MNHEY; CDR2 reads SMNVEV (reference sequence). V was pared by 6 bases and J by 5 bases, with 25 bases between. The CDR3 loop reads CASSRYRKGEPFYGYTF. CDR3 nucleotides: TGTGCCAGCAGCCGGTACAGGAAAGGGGAACCCTTTTATGGCTACACCTTC.

This chain joins TRBV5-4 and TRBJ1-4; 7 bases are shared with TRBD1. Trimming at V came to 4 bases and at J to 3 bases, leaving 6 bases not matched to a gene. This CDR3 has 15 residues. Germline V lookup: CDR1 SGHNT, CDR2 YYREEE (reference sequence). Written as DNA, the CDR3 is TGTGCCAGCAGCGAAATGACAGGGTCTAATGAAAAACTGTTTTTT. Amino acid sequence: CASSEMTGSNEKLFF.

The V and J genes are TRBV6-5 and TRBJ2-5; the match to TRBD1 covers 7 bases. CDR1 and CDR2 from the germline V gene are MNHEY and SVGAGI. This CDR3 region has 13 residues. V dropped 6 bases and J dropped 4; count of bases not matched to a gene: 5. The CDR3 sequence is CASRSTGVETQYF. CDR3 nucleotide sequence: TGTGCCAGCAGATCTACAGGGGTAGAGACCCAGTACTTC.

The chain recombines TRBV5-1 with TRBJ2-7; 11 nucleotides agree with TRBD1. This CDR3 is 16 amino acids long. J gave up 6 bases and V 5 bases, and 13 bases lay outside the gene matches. Germline V gene sequence: CDR1 SGHRS, CDR2 YFSETQ. The CDR3 is CASSRPRPGQGGEQYF. The CDR3 DNA sequence: TGCGCCAGCAGTCGACCACGACCGGGACAGGGGGGCGAGCAGTACTTC.

This chain connects TRBV9 to TRBJ1-1, with a tentative D call TRBD1 (5 bases). V was trimmed by 4 bases and J by 5 bases, leaving 18 bases between them. The germline CDR1 and CDR2 sequences are SGDLS and YYNGEE. The CDR3 consists of 15 residues. The CDR3 loop reads CASSQHLRGGTEAFF. CDR3 nucleotide sequence: TGTGCCAGCAGCCAACACCTCCGGGGGGGAACTGAAGCTTTCTTT.

Of note for this clone: The junction departs from germline at one end; a sequencing error may be responsible. The chain joins TRBV29-1 to TRBJ2-1; D unclear. CDR1 SQVTM and CDR2 ANQGSEA come from the germline V gene. The CDR3 spans 14 residues. CDR3 loop: CSALDRSSDNEQFF. Written as DNA, the CDR3 is TGCAGCGCCCTTGACCGGAGCTCCGACAATGAGCAGTTCTTC.

The rearrangement uses TRBV5-4 and TRBJ2-5; 12 positions agree with TRBD2. Trimming at V came to 0 bases and at J to 3 bases, leaving 3 bases not matched to a gene. The CDR3 sequence is 16 residues long. Germline V gene lookup returns CDR1 SGHNT and CDR2 YYREEE (reference sequence). The CDR3: CASSLEASGGEETQYF. CDR3 in DNA: TGTGCCAGCAGCTTGGAGGCTAGCGGGGGGGAAGAGACCCAGTACTTC.

J is TRBJ2-5 and V is TRBV27, with D perhaps matching TRBD2 (5 bases). The CDR3 length is 14 residues. Looked up from germline, CDR1 is MNHEY and CDR2 is SMNVEV (reference sequence). Deletions cut 2 bases from V and 7 bases from J, with 14 bases between. The CDR3 nucleotides are TGTGCCAGCAGTTTAAGTCCGGGCGGAGGGACCCAGTACTTC. This translates into CASSLSPGGGTQYF.

This sequence joins TRBV28 and TRBJ2-7, with 13 bases aligning to TRBD2. J gave up 4 bases and V 4 bases, and 4 bases lay outside the gene matches. CDR1 MDHEN and CDR2 SYDVKM come from the germline V gene. The CDR3 totals 15 residues. The CDR3, as DNA: TGTGCCAGCAGTTCTTGGACTAGCGGGAGTTACGAGCAGTACTTC. Encoded protein: CASSSWTSGSYEQYF.

V is TRBV18 and J is TRBJ2-3, with 12 bases lining up with TRBD2. The CDR3 covers 19 residues. The V segment lost 3 bases and the J segment 2 bases; nucleotides outside the gene matches: 12. Germline CDR1 KGHSH, CDR2 LQKENI. The CDR3 DNA reads as TGTGCCAGCTCACCCCCCCAGAGACTAGCGGGGGTTTACACAGATACGCAGTATTTT. Protein product: CASSPPQRLAGVYTDTQYF.

J is TRBJ2-1 and V is TRBV25-1, with D perhaps TRBD2 (7 bases). Germline V lookup: CDR1 MGHDK, CDR2 SYGVNS. This CDR3 contains 16 residues. The V gene lost 3 bases and the J gene lost 2 bases, with 14 bases spanning the gap. The DNA of the CDR3 is TGTGCCAGCAGTGATATGGGGGGGCCCACCTACAATGAGCAGTTCTTC. Its translation is CASSDMGGPTYNEQFF.

The rearrangement joins TRBV10-3 to TRBJ1-1; D perhaps matches TRBD1 (5 bases). Trimming removed 6 bases at V and 1 base at J, with 15 bases between. In germline, CDR1 is ENHRY, CDR2 SYGVKD. CDR3 length: 15 amino acids. CDR3 in amino acids: CAIRIDSVENTEAFF. The CDR3 coding sequence is TGTGCCATCAGGATAGACAGCGTGGAGAACACTGAAGCTTTCTTT.

The V gene is TRBV28, the J gene TRBJ1-2; D unclear. Per the germline V gene, CDR1 is MDHEN and CDR2 is SYDVKM. V lost 8 bases to trimming and J lost 2 bases, with 12 bases between them. The CDR3 is made up of 13 amino acids. The CDR3 sequence is CASDETHNYGYTF. DNA for the CDR3: TGTGCCAGCGACGAGACACACAACTATGGCTACACCTTC.

The chain has TRBV14 and TRBJ1-5, with D possibly TRBD1 on 6 matching bases. Germline CDR1 is SGHDN and CDR2 is FVKESK. CDR3 length: 13 residues. Deletions cut 5 bases from V and 7 bases from J, with 12 bases between. CDR3: CASSGGAGQPQHF. In DNA, the CDR3 is TGTGCCAGCAGCGGGGGGGCCGGACAGCCCCAGCATTTT.

V and J are TRBV28 and TRBJ1-3, with a tentative D call TRBD1 (5 bases). V was trimmed by 6 bases and J by 1 base, leaving 13 bases between them. CDR1 MDHEN and CDR2 SYDVKM come from the germline V gene. The CDR3 runs 15 residues. The CDR3 nucleotides are TGTGCCAGCAGCACGATCGGGGGGTCTGGAAACACCATATATTTT. This codes for CASSTIGGSGNTIYF. The full variable domain, rest sourced from reference TRBV28 and TRBJ1-3, is DVKVTQSSRYLVKRTGEKVFLECVQDMDHENMFWYRQDPGLGLRLIYFSYDVKMKEKGDIPEGYSVSREKKERFSLILESASTNQTSMYLCASSTIGGSGNTIYFGEGSWLTVV.

The V and J genes are TRBV5-1 and TRBJ1-2; a weak D match, TRBD1 (5 bases). The CDR3 runs 15 residues. Germline V CDR1 and CDR2: SGHRS, YFSETQ. The V end lost 0 bases, the J end lost 4 bases, and 13 bases lay between the germline ends. The CDR3 loop is CASSLGQGGPYGYTF. In DNA form, the CDR3 reads TGCGCCAGCAGCTTGGGTCAGGGAGGTCCCTATGGCTACACCTTC.

The DNA of the CDR3 is TGTGCCAGCACCGGGACAGGGAACTATGGCTACACCTTC. It specifies CASTGTGNYGYTF. The J gene is TRBJ1-2, the V gene TRBV6-5; 9 bases match TRBD1. The junction had 2 bases not matched to a gene; V was cut back by 7 bases and J by 2 bases. This CDR3 has 13 residues. Germline V lookup: CDR1 MNHEY, CDR2 SVGAGI.

This chain links TRBV5-1 with TRBJ2-5; 11 bases fit TRBD1. Germline V gene lookup returns CDR1 SGHRS and CDR2 YFSETQ. This CDR3 has 16 amino acids. The V and J ends lost 2 bases and 0 bases, in that order; junction bases with no gene match: 3. In DNA, the CDR3 is TGCGCCAGCAGCTTCCGGGACAGGGGGTACCAAGAGACCCAGTACTTC. Protein sequence: CASSFRDRGYQETQYF. Filled out from reference TRBV5-1 and TRBJ2-5, the complete variable domain reads KAGVTQTPRYLIKTRGQQVTLSCSPISGHRSVSWYQQTPGQGLQFLFEYFSETQRNKGNFPGRFSGRQFSNSRSEMNVSTLELGDSALYLCASSFRDRGYQETQYFGPGTRLLVL.

This rearrangement joins TRBV18 to TRBJ1-4; tentatively, D is TRBD1 (6 bases). The V gene's germline CDR1 is KGHSH and CDR2 LQKENI. The V gene lost 1 base and the J gene lost 7 bases, with 10 bases spanning the gap. This CDR3 has 14 residues. CDR3 sequence reads: CASSPQGTSEKLFF. The DNA for the CDR3 is TGTGCCAGCTCACCACAGGGGACAAGTGAAAAACTGTTTTTT.

This chain connects TRBV9 to TRBJ2-5, with 11 bases identical to TRBD2. The V segment lost 0 bases and the J segment 5 bases; nucleotides outside the gene matches: 18. In germline, CDR1 is SGDLS, CDR2 YYNGEE. This CDR3 is 20 amino acids long. Written as DNA, the CDR3 is TGTGCCAGCAGCGTAGAAACACCGATGGGAGGACTAGCGGGTGTGGAGACCCAGTACTTC. It codes for CASSVETPMGGLAGVETQYF.

The chain employs TRBV7-8 and TRBJ2-1, with 9 bases aligning to TRBD2. V lost 1 base and J lost 0; bases outside the gene matches: 10. Per germline, CDR1 SGHVS and CDR2 FQNEAQ. CDR3 length equals 19 residues. In DNA form, the CDR3 reads TGTGCCAGCAGCTTAGAATCCCTAGCGGGACCCTTCTCCTACAATGAGCAGTTCTTC. This translates into CASSLESLAGPFSYNEQFF.

V usage is TRBV27 and J usage is TRBJ2-5; 10 bases map to TRBD1. V trimming: 3 bases; J trimming: 3 bases; junction bases outside the gene matches: 16. Germline assignment: CDR1 MNHEY and CDR2 SMNVEV (reference sequence). The CDR3 has 19 amino acids. CDR3 coding DNA: TGTGCCAGCAGTTTTAGGGGACAGGGGATTTCGGGGCCCGAAGAGACCCAGTACTTC. Protein product: CASSFRGQGISGPEETQYF.

The chain has TRBV6-5 and TRBJ1-2; perhaps TRBD1 as D (5 bases). CDR3 length: 13 residues. From germline, CDR1 is MNHEY and CDR2 SVGAGI. Trimming removed 2 bases at V and 2 bases at J, with 6 bases between. CDR3 in DNA: TGTGCCAGCAGTTACACAGGCAACTATGGCTACACCTTC. It specifies CASSYTGNYGYTF.

The chain combines TRBV4-1 with TRBJ1-1; perhaps TRBD1 as D (5 bases). Germline V lookup: CDR1 MGHRA, CDR2 YSYEKL. V dropped 6 bases and J dropped 1 base, with 12 bases sitting between them. The CDR3 has 14 residues. The CDR3 protein is CASRGTLRNTEAFF. The CDR3 coding sequence is TGCGCCAGCAGGGGGACTCTCCGGAACACTGAAGCTTTCTTT.

V is TRBV4-1 and J is TRBJ1-1, with D possibly being TRBD1 (5 bases). CDR1 and CDR2 from the germline V gene are MGHRA and YSYEKL. CDR3 length: 14 amino acids. V lost 6 bases and J 3 bases, leaving 14 bases between the germline ends. The CDR3 bases are TGCGCCAGCAGGAGACAGCTCGGAGACACTGAAGCTTTCTTT. Translation: CASRRQLGDTEAFF.

The chain has TRBV6-5 and TRBJ1-1, with D possibly being TRBD1 (5 bases). Deletions cut 4 bases from V and 3 bases from J, with 9 bases between. The CDR3 covers 13 residues. Germline loops: CDR1 MNHEY, CDR2 SVGAGI. The CDR3 sequence: CASSFPGYTEAFF. For the CDR3, the DNA is TGTGCCAGCAGTTTCCCAGGGTACACTGAAGCTTTCTTT.

This chain connects TRBV4-1 to TRBJ2-1, with 10 bases fitting TRBD2. Trimming at V came to 1 base and at J to 8 bases, leaving 8 bases not matched to a gene. The germline gives CDR1 MGHRA, CDR2 YSYEKL. This CDR3 has 16 amino acids. CDR3 protein: CASSQALAGEADEQFF. In DNA form, the CDR3 reads TGCGCCAGCAGCCAAGCGCTAGCGGGAGAAGCGGATGAGCAGTTCTTC.